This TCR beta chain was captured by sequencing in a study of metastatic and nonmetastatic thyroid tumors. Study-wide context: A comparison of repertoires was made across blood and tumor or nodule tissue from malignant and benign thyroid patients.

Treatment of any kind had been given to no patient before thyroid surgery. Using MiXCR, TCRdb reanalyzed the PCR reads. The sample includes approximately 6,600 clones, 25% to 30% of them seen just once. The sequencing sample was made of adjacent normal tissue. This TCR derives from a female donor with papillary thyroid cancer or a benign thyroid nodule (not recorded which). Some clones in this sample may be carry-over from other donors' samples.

The CDR3 DNA reads as TGTGCCAGCAGCTTAAGGGTTACTAGCGGGAGTGGGGCCACAGATACGCAGTATTTT. Translating gives CASSLRVTSGSGATDTQYF. The chain carries TRBV7-3 and TRBJ2-3; 11 nucleotides align to TRBD2. Germline lookup yields CDR1 SGHTA and CDR2 FQGTGA. V was pared by 1 base and J by 2 bases, with 11 bases of the junction left unmatched. The CDR3 spans 19 residues.